This T cell receptor (beta chain) originates from a study of long-term antiretroviral therapy in people with HIV. Samples were assayed with immunoSEQ v3.0 at survey level. Some clones are missing from TCRdb's copy, which holds only in-frame ones; the method was immunoSEQ multiplex PCR. The profile shows 15,000 to 20,000 clones, around 78% of them singletons. Only United States sites treated participants with HIV. By share of the sample, this clone is medium-sized (0.01 to 0.1%). The antigen remains unidentified. Regarding the study as a whole: Diversity rose after ART but stayed below transplant donor controls. Whichever time point was examined, clones expanded before ART dominated the repertoire.

The germline CDR1 and CDR2 sequences are LNHDA and SQIVND (reference sequence). The length of the CDR3 is 16 residues. The germline V and J ends were trimmed by 3 bases and 0 bases, with 12 bases remaining between them. The gene calls are TRBV19 and TRBJ2-1, with a possible D match to TRBD1 (5 bases). The material was unsorted PBMCs, obtained 2.2 years after starting antiretroviral therapy. The sequence came from a middle-aged man with HIV. In nucleotides, the CDR3 is TGTGCCAGTAGTATGGGGTGGGGCGCCTCCTACAATGAGCAGTTCTTC. Its translation: CASSMGWGASYNEQFF.